The entry that follows covers one T cell receptor (beta chain) sequence. Antigen unknown. TCR templates, about 97,000 per sample, were assayed. Assay used: immunoSEQ multiplex PCR; TCRdb lists only in-frame clones, some missing. The table has some 110,000 clones, more than 85% seen once. The sample is drawn from a study of siplizumab effects on memory and regulatory T cells. This CDR3 is built from 11 residues. Germline assignment: CDR1 SNHLY and CDR2 FYNNEI. Trimming stripped 4 bases from V and 13 bases from J, with 13 bases between. Regarding the study as a whole: Proliferating Tregs' suppressive function in siplizumab cultures went unconfirmed. Only a minor fraction of alloreactive clones mapped to unstimulated subsets.

Sequencing was performed on Tregs sorted from blood. The clonotype comes from a human donor in good health. The rearrangement joins TRBV2 to TRBJ2-5; D is undetermined. In DNA form, the CDR3 reads TGTGCCAGCAGTGCATGGGGATGGTTGTACTTC. It encodes CASSAWGWLYF.